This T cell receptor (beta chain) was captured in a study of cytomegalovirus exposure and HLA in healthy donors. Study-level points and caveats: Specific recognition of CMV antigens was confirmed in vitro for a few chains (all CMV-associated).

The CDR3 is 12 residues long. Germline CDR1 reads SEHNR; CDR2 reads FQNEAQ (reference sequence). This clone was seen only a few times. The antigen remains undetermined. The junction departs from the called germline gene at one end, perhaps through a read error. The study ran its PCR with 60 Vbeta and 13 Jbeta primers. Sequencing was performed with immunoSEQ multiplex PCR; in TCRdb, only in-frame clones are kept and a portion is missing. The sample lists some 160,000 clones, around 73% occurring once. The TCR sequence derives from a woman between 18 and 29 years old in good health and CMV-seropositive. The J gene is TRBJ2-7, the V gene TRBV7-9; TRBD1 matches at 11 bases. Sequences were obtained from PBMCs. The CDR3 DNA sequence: TGTTCCAGCGGGACAGGGGGCTACGAGCAGTACTTC. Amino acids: CSSGTGGYEQYF.